The 10 T cell receptor beta chains in this list originate from one sample, sequenced in a study of post-analysis software for immune sequencing data (dated by TCRdb to 2014 to 2015). Results and caveats for the whole study, not just this receptor: Patients showed significantly higher frequencies than controls for a few TRBV segments, among them TRBV5-6, TRBV5-1 and TRBV20-1.

These TCRs are of unknown antigen specificity. The protocol used for the library was PCR. The sequencer was an Illumina HiSeq 2500. To reduce PCR and sequencing biases, unique molecular identifiers were built into the TCR beta cDNA libraries. The public reads were reanalyzed by TCRdb: fastp trimming at Q25, MiXCR alignment, in-frame beta chains only. CDR3 protein sequences are deduplicated, and each keeps its most common genes and DNA. Across this sample there are about 200,000 distinct CDR3 sequences, with 29% seen only once. The ten largest account for roughly 3.4% of the sample. The sequencing sample was made of blood. Receptors were obtained from a girl aged 2-17 years with multiple sclerosis.

To note about this clonotype: This may be a read error: a much more frequent sequence differs by one nucleotide. The V gene is TRBV28, the J gene TRBJ2-6, with D perhaps TRBD2 (6 bases). CDR3 length equals 16 residues. CDR1 MDHEN and CDR2 SYDVKM come from the germline V gene. CDR3 region: CASSSNPLRQGGEQDF. The CDR3 nucleotides read TGTGCCAGCAGCTCGAACCCCCTCCGTCAGGGAGGCGAGCAGGACTTC.

The chain is built from TRBV10-3 and TRBJ1-2, with D hard to call. Germline V gene sequence: CDR1 ENHRY, CDR2 SYGVKD. This CDR3 is 15 amino acids long. The germline V and J ends were trimmed by 4 bases and 0 bases, with 12 bases remaining between them. CDR3 bases: TGTGCCATCAGTGGGGCAGCCCCCGCTAACTATGGCTACACCTTC. Translation: CAISGAAPANYGYTF.

This chain joins TRBV2 and TRBJ1-3; no clear D. The CDR3 totals 15 residues. With 6 bases removed from V and 0 bases from J, the gap between germline ends came to 12 bases. Germline-derived CDR1 and CDR2 are SNHLY and FYNNEI. The CDR3 DNA reads TGTGCCAGCAGCAAAGTCAGGTCCTCTGGAAACACCATATATTTT. Residues: CASSKVRSSGNTIYF.

J is TRBJ2-4 and V is TRBV5-1; TRBD2 agrees at 7 bases. The CDR3 has 17 residues. V dropped 4 bases and J dropped 4; count of bases not matched to a gene: 14. Germline V lookup: CDR1 SGHRS, CDR2 YFSETQ. In nucleotides, the CDR3 is TGCGCCAGCAGCCTCCCCCAGGGAGGGCTGACAAAAAACATTCAGTACTTC. This gives the protein CASSLPQGGLTKNIQYF.

This clonotype showed up many times. The chain links TRBV5-1 to TRBJ1-1; D is perhaps TRBD1 (6 bases). Trimming removed 0 bases from V and 1 base from J, with 10 bases in between. Germline CDR1 and CDR2: SGHRS and YFSETQ. The CDR3 loop spans 15 amino acids. CDR3 DNA: TGCGCCAGCAGCTTGGAGGGACACGGGAACACTGAAGCTTTCTTT. It translates to CASSLEGHGNTEAFF. Based on the CDR3 plus reference TRBV5-1 and TRBJ1-1, the full variable domain is KAGVTQTPRYLIKTRGQQVTLSCSPISGHRSVSWYQQTPGQGLQFLFEYFSETQRNKGNFPGRFSGRQFSNSRSEMNVSTLELGDSALYLCASSLEGHGNTEAFFGQGTRLTVV.

This clonotype was counted only a few times. The DNA for the CDR3 is TGTGCCAGCAGCGTAGCGGGAGGCCTCCAAGAGACCCAGTACTTC. Its protein is CASSVAGGLQETQYF. V gene TRBV9 combines with J gene TRBJ2-5; 7 bases are shared with TRBD2. Per germline, CDR1 SGDLS and CDR2 YYNGEE. V lost 0 bases, J lost 1 base, and 3 bases stayed unmatched. This CDR3 comprises 15 residues. Using reference TRBV9 and TRBJ2-5 for the parts outside the CDR3, the full variable domain is DSGVTQTPKHLITATGQRVTLRCSPRSGDLSVYWYQQSLDQGLQFLIQYYNGEERAKGNILERFSAQQFPDLHSELNLSSLELGDSALYFCASSVAGGLQETQYFGPGTRLLVL.

Comment on this clonotype: A clone one base away is much larger, so this may be a read error. The chain is built from TRBV20-1 and TRBJ1-2; D not resolved. From germline, CDR1 is DFQATT and CDR2 SNEGSKA (reference sequence). The CDR3 sequence is 12 residues long. CDR3 DNA sequence: TGCAGTGCTAGAGGGACGGACTATGACTACACCTTC. Encoded protein: CSARGTDYDYTF.

A few counts support this clonotype. This chain links TRBV7-9 with TRBJ2-1; perhaps TRBD2 as D (5 bases). Germline-derived CDR1 and CDR2 are SEHNR and FQNEAQ (reference sequence). Trimming pared 0 bases from V and 7 bases from J, leaving 13 bases between. The CDR3 is made up of 15 amino acids. Here the CDR3 reads CASSLASGKGNEQFF. In nucleotides, the CDR3 is TGTGCCAGCAGCTTAGCGTCGGGGAAGGGTAATGAGCAGTTCTTC.

This clonotype appeared many times. V and J are TRBV6-2 or TRBV6-3 and TRBJ1-1; D is uncertain. Trimming cost V 0 bases and J 5 bases, with 19 bases left between them. Germline CDR1 is MNHEY and CDR2 is SVGEGT. CDR3 length: 17 amino acids. The DNA for the CDR3 is TGTGCCAGCAGTTACTCCCTGTTTGGAGGGTGGAAGACTGAAGCTTTCTTT. Its protein is CASSYSLFGGWKTEAFF.

The rearrangement uses TRBV7-2 and TRBJ1-1, with TRBD1 identical over 9 bases. The V gene end was trimmed by 6 bases and the J gene end by 2 bases; junction bases not matched to a gene: 4. Germline values: CDR1 SGHTA, CDR2 FQGNSA. The CDR3 is 14 amino acids. The CDR3 region has the DNA TGTGCCAGCAGGCGGACAGGGGATAACACTGAAGCTTTCTTT. Translated: CASRRTGDNTEAFF. Looking up the rest from reference TRBV7-2 and TRBJ1-1 gives the full variable domain: GAGVSQSPSNKVTEKGKDVELRCDPISGHTALYWYRQSLGQGLEFLIYFQGNSAPDKSGLPSDRFSAERTGGSVSTLTIQRTQQEDSAVYLCASRRTGDNTEAFFGQGTRLTVV.